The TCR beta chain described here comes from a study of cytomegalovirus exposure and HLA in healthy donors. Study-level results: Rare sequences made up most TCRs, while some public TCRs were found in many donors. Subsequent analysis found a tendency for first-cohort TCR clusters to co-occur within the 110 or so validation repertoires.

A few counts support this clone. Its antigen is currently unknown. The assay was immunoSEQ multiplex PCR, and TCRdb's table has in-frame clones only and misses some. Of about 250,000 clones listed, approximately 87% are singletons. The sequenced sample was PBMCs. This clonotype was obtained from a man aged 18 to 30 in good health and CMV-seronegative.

In nucleotides, the CDR3 is TGTGCCAGCAGTGAACGGGGTGCGGCCTCCTACAATGAGCAGTTCTTC. It encodes CASSERGAASYNEQFF. The V gene is TRBV6-1, the J gene TRBJ2-1, with D perhaps TRBD2 (5 bases). Germline V gene data show CDR1 as MNHNS and CDR2 as SASEGT. V gave up 2 bases and J gave up 0 bases, with 11 bases separating them. The CDR3 loop spans 16 amino acids.